Shown below are 13 T cell receptor beta chains from a single sample sequenced in a study of T cells in Graves' hyperthyroidism and ophthalmopathy. Amplification yielded TCR beta CDR3 regions, with RNA transcripts as the source. A first-round RT-PCR of the TCR CDR3 used the HTBI primer set. TCRdb redid the calling of the multiplex PCR reads with MiXCR, one entry per CDR3 protein. The table records more than 650,000 distinct CDR3 sequences, 14% of them present only once. The specimen sequenced was blood. These receptors were obtained from a woman between 18 and 29 years old with Graves' hyperthyroidism.

The table lists this clonotype with many counts. The rearrangement uses TRBV12-3 or TRBV12-4 and TRBJ2-1; TRBD2 matches at 7 bases. The CDR3 sequence is 18 residues long. The V and J ends lost 5 bases and 5 bases, in that order; junction bases with no gene match: 18. CDR3: CASSLNPRGGPDHNEQFF. For the CDR3, the DNA is TGTGCCAGCAGTCTTAACCCCCGCGGGGGTCCTGATCACAATGAGCAGTTCTTC.

In this sample, this clonotype turned up a few times. The chain links TRBV29-1 to TRBJ2-1; 10 positions agree with TRBD1. Germline assignment: CDR1 SQVTM and CDR2 ANQGSEA. The CDR3 consists of 14 residues. The trim removed 6 bases at V and 5 bases at J, leaving 7 bases unmatched. The CDR3 region has the DNA TGCAGCGTGGAGGACAGGGGGGTACACAATGAGCAGTTCTTC. Translated: CSVEDRGVHNEQFF.

This clonotype was detected ten times or more. This chain connects TRBV20-1 to TRBJ2-5; 9 bases are a match to TRBD1. The CDR3 spans 13 residues. Germline lookup yields CDR1 DFQATT and CDR2 SNEGSKA (reference sequence). Losses at the gene ends were 1 base for V and 9 bases for J; bases not matched to a gene: 6. The CDR3 DNA reads as TGCAGTGCTAGAGGACAGGGGGTAGTGGCCCAGTACTTC. It encodes CSARGQGVVAQYF.

As to this clonotype: A much bigger clone sits one base away, suggesting this may be a read error. The V and J genes are TRBV30 and TRBJ1-2, with D uncertain. This CDR3 is 13 amino acids long. Germline assignment: CDR1 GTSNPN and CDR2 SVGIG (reference sequence). The CDR3 sequence: CAWSWTANYGYAF. As DNA, the CDR3 is TGTGCCTGGAGTTGGACGGCTAACTATGGCTACGCCTTC.

In its sample, this clonotype was seen many times. V is TRBV30 and J is TRBJ2-1; D is ambiguous. Trimming removed 5 bases from V and 9 bases from J, with 11 bases in between. The CDR3 is made up of 11 amino acids. Germline CDR1 GTSNPN, CDR2 SVGIG (reference sequence). This CDR3 reads CAWGDLTEQFF. CDR3 nucleotides: TGTGCCTGGGGTGACCTCACTGAGCAGTTCTTC.

The rearrangement uses TRBV6-1 and TRBJ2-5; 7 positions match TRBD2. The CDR3 has 15 amino acids. With V trimmed by 2 bases and J by 2 bases, 5 bases remained unmatched. Germline V lookup: CDR1 MNHNS, CDR2 SASEGT. CDR3: CASSEKAGDQETQYF. CDR3 DNA: TGTGCCAGCAGTGAAAAGGCGGGGGATCAAGAGACCCAGTACTTC.

This chain links TRBV25-1 with TRBJ2-1; D possibly corresponds to TRBD2 (5 bases). V was pared by 0 bases and J by 10 bases, with 22 bases between. CDR3 size: 17 residues. Germline V gene lookup returns CDR1 MGHDK and CDR2 SYGVNS. The CDR3: CASSEYRSVLVGEEQFF. The DNA of the CDR3 is TGTGCCAGCAGTGAATACAGGTCGGTTCTAGTGGGAGAAGAGCAGTTCTTC.

This rearrangement joins TRBV9 to TRBJ2-5, with D possibly matching TRBD1 (5 bases). From germline, CDR1 is SGDLS and CDR2 YYNGEE. There are 15 residues in the CDR3. V was shortened by 3 bases and J by 2 bases, with 14 bases between the two germline ends. CDR3 residues: CASSASTAEQETQYF. The CDR3 DNA is TGTGCCAGCAGCGCTTCGACAGCAGAACAAGAGACCCAGTACTTC.

This clonotype was found many times. The DNA for the CDR3 is TGTGCCAGCAGTGAGTCCATCTTGCTAGACTATGGCTACACCTTC. Translating it yields CASSESILLDYGYTF. The J gene is TRBJ1-2, the V gene TRBV6-1; unclear D gene. The CDR3 consists of 15 residues. The V end was cut by 3 bases, the J end by 3 bases, with 14 bases between. From germline, CDR1 is MNHNS and CDR2 SASEGT.

This clonotype was detected ten times or more. The chain combines TRBV30 with TRBJ2-4, with no clear D. The germline gives CDR1 GTSNPN, CDR2 SVGIG (reference sequence). V gave up 0 bases and J gave up 0 bases, with 6 bases separating them. The CDR3 is made up of 14 amino acids. CDR3 amino acids: CAWSVQLAKNIQYF. The CDR3 coding sequence is TGTGCCTGGAGTGTCCAGCTAGCCAAAAACATTCAGTACTTC.

The rearrangement uses TRBV14 and TRBJ1-3; D perhaps matches TRBD1 (5 bases). Germline-derived CDR1 and CDR2 are SGHDN and FVKESK. CDR3 length: 15 amino acids. The V gene lost 0 bases and the J gene lost 1 base, with 7 bases spanning the gap. Here the CDR3 reads CASSQDRGSGNTIYF. CDR3 DNA sequence: TGTGCCAGCAGCCAAGATCGGGGGTCTGGAAACACCATATATTTT.

This sequence joins TRBV27 and TRBJ1-5; no definite D call. Germline CDR1 reads MNHEY; CDR2 reads SMNVEV (reference sequence). V was trimmed by 6 bases and J by 0 bases, leaving 12 bases between them. CDR3 length: 15 residues. The CDR3 DNA is TGTGCCAGCAGATTCACCGGATATAGCAATCAGCCCCAGCATTTT. Translated: CASRFTGYSNQPQHF.

The table lists this clonotype with a few counts. V and J are TRBV25-1 and TRBJ2-7; a possible D gene is TRBD2 (5 bases). With 4 bases removed from V and 7 bases from J, the gap between germline ends came to 11 bases. The germline CDR1 and CDR2 sequences are MGHDK and SYGVNS. CDR3 length: 12 amino acids. In DNA form, the CDR3 reads TGTGCCAGCAGTGTGGACTGGAGGGAGCAGTACTTC. It is translated as CASSVDWREQYF.